This record covers a single TCR beta chain. Its antigen is undetermined. The germline V gene has CDR1 SGHNT and CDR2 YENEEA. V dropped 5 bases and J dropped 4; count of bases not matched to a gene: 7. The CDR3 consists of 15 residues. One entry per CDR3 protein, called by TCRdb with MiXCR from the 5' RACE reads. Of about 34,000 distinct CDR3 sequences in the sample, 26% are singletons; the top ten hold less than 4%. General study findings and limits: Tumor Tregs overlapped most with tumor, then blood, naive CD4+ cells.

The sample was naive CD4+ T cells sorted from a lymph node. As to subset: naive CD4+ T cells, CD4+CD45RA+CD25-. This clonotype was sampled from a female donor with breast cancer. This chain uses TRBV11-3 with TRBJ2-5; 10 nucleotides line up with TRBD1. The CDR3, as DNA: TGTGCCAGCAGCCCGGGGACAGGGGAATCAGAGACCCAGTACTTC. Translated: CASSPGTGESETQYF.